This TCR beta chain was sequenced for a study of T cell responses to AZD1222 COVID-19 vaccine. Notes on this clone: As yet, its antigen is unknown.

Study-wide points: Targets within unmutated variant regions were reportedly found for nearly half of spike-specific TCRs.

V was clipped by 4 bases and J by 7 bases, with 19 bases between them. Germline assignment: CDR1 SGHVS and CDR2 FNYEAQ. The CDR3 runs 15 residues. Libraries were prepared by immunoSEQ multiplex PCR; TCRdb keeps only in-frame clonotypes and omits some of them. The table includes under 150,000 clones, roughly 92% detected once. The sequenced sample was peripheral blood, obtained on day 0 of AZD1222 vaccination. The genes are TRBV7-6 and TRBJ1-1; D may be TRBD1 (5 bases). The TCR sequence derives from an adult in good health. The CDR3 loop is CASSSLRGRYNEAFF. The CDR3 nucleotides are TGTGCCAGCAGCTCTCTCCGGGGCAGGTACAATGAAGCTTTCTTT. The full variable domain, with the rest looked up from reference TRBV7-6 and TRBJ1-1, is GAGVSQSPRYKVTKRGQDVALRCDPISGHVSLYWYRQALGQGPEFLTYFNYEAQQDKSGLPNDRFSAERPEGSISTLTIQRTEQRDSAMYRCASSSLRGRYNEAFFGQGTRLTVV.